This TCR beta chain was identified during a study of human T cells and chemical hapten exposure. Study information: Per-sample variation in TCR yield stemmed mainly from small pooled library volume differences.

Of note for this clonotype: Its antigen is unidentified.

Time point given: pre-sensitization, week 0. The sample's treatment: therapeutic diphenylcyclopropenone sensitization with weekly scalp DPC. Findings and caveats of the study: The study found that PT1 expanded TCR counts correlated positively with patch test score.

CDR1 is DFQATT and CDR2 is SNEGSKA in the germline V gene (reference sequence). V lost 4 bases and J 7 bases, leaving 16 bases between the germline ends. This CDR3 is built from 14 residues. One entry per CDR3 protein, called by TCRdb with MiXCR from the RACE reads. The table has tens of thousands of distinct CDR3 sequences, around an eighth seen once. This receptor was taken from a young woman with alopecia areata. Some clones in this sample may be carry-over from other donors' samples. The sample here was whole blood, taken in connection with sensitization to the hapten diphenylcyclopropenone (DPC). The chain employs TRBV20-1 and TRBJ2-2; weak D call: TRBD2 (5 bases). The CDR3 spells CSAIAGKAVGELFF. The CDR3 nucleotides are TGCAGTGCTATAGCCGGGAAGGCGGTCGGGGAGCTGTTTTTT.